This T cell receptor beta chain was sequenced in a study of radiation and T cells in renal cell carcinoma. V lost 0 bases and J lost 2, with 6 bases in between. CDR1 and CDR2 (germline): KGHSH, LQKENI. This CDR3 has 14 residues. Study conclusions and caveats: No pretreatment tumor biopsies were available for baseline clonotypes. Top tumor clonotypes rose in blood 2 weeks post-radiation, then contracted.

TCRdb's copy holds only in-frame clones and misses some; the assay was immunoSEQ multiplex PCR. The sample shows 90,000 to 100,000 clones, 80% to 90% of them seen only once. As to time point: baseline pretreatment blood. Sample treatment: 15 Gy SBRT to primary tumor, nephrectomy 4 weeks later. About this clone: What it recognizes is unknown.

This rearrangement joins TRBV18 to TRBJ2-3; D is tentatively TRBD1 or TRBD2 (5 bases each). This TCR came from a man aged 45-65 years with renal cell carcinoma. The material sequenced was blood, taken from a patient whose treatment included radiotherapy and nephrectomy. Written as DNA, the CDR3 is TGTGCCAGCTCACCACCGGGGACCACAGATACGCAGTATTTT. Protein sequence: CASSPPGTTDTQYF. Drawing the rest from reference TRBV18 and TRBJ2-3, the complete variable domain is NAGVMQNPRHLVRRRGQEARLRCSPMKGHSHVYWYRQLPEEGLKFMVYLQKENIIDESGMPKERFSAEFPKEGPSILRIQQVVRGDSAAYFCASSPPGTTDTQYFGPGTRLTVL.